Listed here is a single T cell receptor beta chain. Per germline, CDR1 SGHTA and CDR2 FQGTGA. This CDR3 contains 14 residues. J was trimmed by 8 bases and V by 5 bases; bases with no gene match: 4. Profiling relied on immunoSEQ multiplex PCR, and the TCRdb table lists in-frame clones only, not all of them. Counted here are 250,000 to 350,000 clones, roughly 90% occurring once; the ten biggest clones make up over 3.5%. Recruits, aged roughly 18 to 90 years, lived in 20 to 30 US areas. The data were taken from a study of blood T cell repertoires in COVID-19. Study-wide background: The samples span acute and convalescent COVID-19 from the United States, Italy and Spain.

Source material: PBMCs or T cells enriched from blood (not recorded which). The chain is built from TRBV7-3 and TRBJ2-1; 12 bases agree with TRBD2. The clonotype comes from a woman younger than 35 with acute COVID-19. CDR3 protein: CASSQTSGSYEQFF. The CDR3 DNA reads TGTGCCAGCAGCCAGACTAGCGGGAGTTATGAGCAGTTCTTC. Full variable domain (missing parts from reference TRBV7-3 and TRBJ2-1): GAGVSQTPSNKVTEKGKYVELRCDPISGHTALYWYRQSLGQGPEFLIYFQGTGAADDSGLPNDRFFAVRPEGSVSTLKIQRTERGDSAVYLCASSQTSGSYEQFFGPGTRLTVL.